The T cell receptor (beta chain) under discussion was sequenced for a study of cytomegalovirus exposure and HLA in healthy donors. The study ran its PCR with 60 Vbeta and 13 Jbeta primers. Data came from immunoSEQ multiplex PCR; TCRdb stores just in-frame clones and leaves some out. Altogether about 60,000 clones are present, more than 75% being singletons, with the ten largest covering 5.5% to 7%. The length of the CDR3 is 14 residues. V dropped 0 bases and J dropped 0 bases, with 7 bases sitting between them. Looked up from germline, CDR1 is GTSNPN and CDR2 is SVGIG (reference sequence). Broader study findings: Sequencing depth across donors, presence/absence analyses assumed, was roughly uniform.

With respect to this clone: Its antigen is as yet unknown.

This TCR was sampled from a male donor in good health and CMV-seronegative. Material: PBMCs. The chain is built from TRBV30 and TRBJ2-3; D may be TRBD1 (5 bases). CDR3 nucleotides: TGTGCCTGGAGTGTAGACAGTAGCACAGATACGCAGTATTTT. Its protein product is CAWSVDSSTDTQYF.